This T cell receptor (beta chain) was sequenced for a study of molecular identifiers for immune sequencing clone quantification. TCRdb ran MiXCR on the PCR reads and lists one entry per CDR3 protein. This sample has about 640,000 distinct CDR3 sequences; 15% to 20% occur once, and the top ten carry roughly 0.9%. This clonotype was recorded at least ten times. The CDR3 sequence is 15 residues long. V was clipped by 5 bases and J by 4 bases, with 14 bases between them. Sequenced input: naive CD8+ T cells from blood, with Jurkat cell RNA spiked in. Subset: FACS-sorted CD8+CD4-CCR7+CD45RA+ naive T cells. The sequence derives from a human donor in good health. Some libraries in this study had Jurkat cell RNA spiked in. J is TRBJ1-4 and V is TRBV12-3 or TRBV12-4; D might be TRBD1 (6 bases). The CDR3 protein is CASSPQQGLNEKLFF. The CDR3 DNA follows: TGTGCCAGCAGTCCACAACAGGGACTTAATGAAAAACTGTTTTTT.